A selection of T cell receptor beta chains follows, all from one sample in a study of control samples from healthy donors and cancer patients. Assay used: immunoSEQ multiplex PCR; TCRdb lists only in-frame clones, some missing. This sample yields 80,000 to 100,000 clones, of which roughly 89% are seen a single time; about 3% belongs to the top ten. Sequenced: blood. These receptors were obtained from a human donor in good health. The donor label of this sample is uncertain. Both conserved end residues are part of each CDR3. The D gene is left open where the match is weak. Clone size is not always given. Where it is, it says once, few, many or a class for expanded clones.

j_call | d_call | clone_size | v_call | cdr3_nt | cdr3_aa
TRBJ2-7 | TRBD1 | - | TRBV19 | TGTGCCAGTAGTTATACGGGACAGGGGTACTACGAGCAGTACTTC | CASSYTGQGYYEQYF
TRBJ2-3 | - | - | TRBV25-1 | TGTGCCAGCAGTGAATTCACAGATACGCAGTATTTT | CASSEFTDTQYF
TRBJ1-1 | - | - | TRBV20-1 | TGCAGTGCCAGAGGTTACACTGAAGCTTTCTTT | CSARGYTEAFF
TRBJ1-6 | - | - | TRBV7-9 | TGTGCCAGCAGCGGCAGAGTTAATTCACCCCTCCACTTT | CASSGRVNSPLHF
TRBJ1-6 | TRBD1 | few | TRBV2 | TGTGCCAGCAGGGTGACAGGGGGGGCACCCCTCCACTTT | CASRVTGGAPLHF
TRBJ1-6 | - | few | TRBV5-1 | TGCGCCAGCAGCTTGGCCGGGATATCCCTTTCACCCCTCCACTTT | CASSLAGISLSPLHF
TRBJ2-1 | - | - | TRBV18 | TGTGCCAGCTCACCACCAGACGGCGATGAGCAGTTCTTC | CASSPPDGDEQFF
TRBJ1-4 | - | - | TRBV5-1 | TGCGCCAGCAGCTTGTTCGGGGCAAATGAAAAACTGTTTTTT | CASSLFGANEKLFF
TRBJ2-3 | TRBD2 | - | TRBV3-1/TRBV3-2 | TGTGCCAGCAGCCAAGCTCCGTGGGGTAGCGGGGAATACACAGATACGCAGTATTTT | CASSQAPWGSGEYTDTQYF
TRBJ1-1 | - | - | TRBV12-3/TRBV12-4 | TGTGCCAGCAGCTTTCCAGAGAACACTGAAGCTTTCTTT | CASSFPENTEAFF
TRBJ2-1 | - | - | TRBV6-2/TRBV6-3 | TGTGCCAGCAGTTACTCGGGGAGTGGGCCCAATGAGCAGTTCTTC | CASSYSGSGPNEQFF
TRBJ2-2 | - | - | TRBV19 | TGTGCCAGTAGTATAGATTCCTTGTCGGGAAAGAACACCGGGGAGCTGTTTTTT | CASSIDSLSGKNTGELFF
TRBJ2-7 | TRBD1 | - | TRBV7-2 | TGTGCCAGCAGCGTAAGGGACAGGGGAACCTACGAGCAGTACTTC | CASSVRDRGTYEQYF
TRBJ2-7 | - | - | TRBV21-1 | TGTGCCAGCAAACGGACGTACGAGCAGTACTTC | CASKRTYEQYF
TRBJ2-3 | - | - | TRBV30 | TGTGCCTGGAGTGTGGGAGGCACAGATACGCAGTATTTT | CAWSVGGTDTQYF
TRBJ1-5 | - | - | TRBV5-5 | TGTGCCAGCAGGCCAGGGGTAGGCAATCAGCCCCAGCATTTT | CASRPGVGNQPQHF
TRBJ2-1 | - | - | TRBV20-1 | TGCAGTGCTAGTCTAGAACATTACTCCTACAATGAGCAGTTCTTC | CSASLEHYSYNEQFF
TRBJ1-6 | TRBD1 | - | TRBV9 | TGTGCCAGCAGCTCTACCGGGACAGGGGATTCACCCCTCCACTTT | CASSSTGTGDSPLHF
TRBJ2-1 | - | - | TRBV5-1 | TGCGCCAGCAGCTTGTTAGCGGATGAGTACAATGAGCAGTTCTTC | CASSLLADEYNEQFF
TRBJ1-2 | - | - | TRBV18 | TGTGCCAGCTCACCAAGCGACGGCTACACCTTC | CASSPSDGYTF
TRBJ1-1 | - | - | TRBV29-1 | TGCAGCGCCCTCGGGGCTCCAGGGGCCTATGAAGCTTTCTTT | CSALGAPGAYEAFF
TRBJ1-3 | - | - | TRBV5-6 | TGTGCCAGCAGCTTCGATTGGGTCGGGGCAAACACCATATATTTT | CASSFDWVGANTIYF
TRBJ1-2 | - | - | TRBV19 | TGTGCCAGTAGAACAGTGCTTTATGGCTACACCTTC | CASRTVLYGYTF
TRBJ1-1 | TRBD1 | - | TRBV5-1 | TGCGCCAGCAGCTTGATGACCAGGGGGCCCACTGAAGCTTTCTTT | CASSLMTRGPTEAFF
TRBJ1-1 | - | - | TRBV6-5 | TGTGCCAGCAATCAGCGCTCGGGGACTGAAGCTTTCTTT | CASNQRSGTEAFF
TRBJ2-7 | TRBD1 | - | TRBV2 | TGTGCCAGCAGTGGGACAGGGGTTGAAGAGCAGTACTTC | CASSGTGVEEQYF
TRBJ2-3 | - | few | TRBV6-2/TRBV6-3 | TGTGCCAGCAGCTCCGGGACCTCTCACACAGATACGCAGTATTTT | CASSSGTSHTDTQYF
TRBJ2-3 | - | - | TRBV6-6 | TGTGCCAGCAGTGCCGTGGGGAGTACGCAGTATTTT | CASSAVGSTQYF
TRBJ2-7 | TRBD2 | - | TRBV10-2 | TGCGCCAGCAGCCCTAGCGGGGGGGCCTACGAGCAGTACTTC | CASSPSGGAYEQYF
TRBJ1-3 | TRBD1 | - | TRBV19 | TGTGCCAGTACCCTGCAGGGGGCTATAGGAAACACCATATATTTT | CASTLQGAIGNTIYF
TRBJ2-7 | TRBD1 | - | TRBV2 | TGTGCCAGCAGTGACCGGGACAGGACATACGAGCAGTACTTC | CASSDRDRTYEQYF
TRBJ1-5 | - | - | TRBV15 | TGTGCCACCAGCAAAGCAGGCGGGGCGGGCAATCAGCCCCAGCATTTT | CATSKAGGAGNQPQHF
TRBJ1-1 | - | - | TRBV6-2/TRBV6-3 | TGTGCCAGCAGCAGCATGGGGGGCTGGACTGAAGCTTTCTTT | CASSSMGGWTEAFF
TRBJ1-1 | TRBD1 | - | TRBV10-3 | TGTGCCATCAGTGAGACAGGGGGCGAAGCTTTCTTT | CAISETGGEAFF
TRBJ2-7 | TRBD2 | - | TRBV15 | TGTGCCACCAGCCGGACTAGCGGGGGTTGGGAGCAGTACTTC | CATSRTSGGWEQYF
TRBJ1-2 | - | - | TRBV6-5 | TGTGCCAGCAGCCCCAGCCGAAACTATGGCTACACCTTC | CASSPSRNYGYTF